The 14 T cell receptor beta chains listed next were all sequenced from one sample in a study of shared T cell receptors in the human thymus. Repertoires were generated with immunoSEQ multiplex PCR, while TCRdb's copy carries only in-frame clones and drops some. Of just under 550,000 clones in the sample, around three quarters were seen once. The same sample was also used in a study of human thymus T cells.

Sample: thymocytes. Source of these receptors: a boy in the first two years of life with a congenital heart defect.

The rearrangement joins TRBV12-2 to TRBJ2-4; TRBD1, the table's D call, lacks a check against the DNA. TRBV12-2 is flagged as a pseudogene. CDR3 length equals 15 residues. Here the CDR3 reads CASRSHRKAKNIQYF. CDR3 DNA: TGTGCAAGTCGCTCCCACAGAAAAGCCAAAAACATTCAGTACTTC.

The genes are TRBV29-1 and TRBJ2-1; no definite D call. This CDR3 region has 13 residues. Germline CDR1 is SQVTM and CDR2 is ANQGSEA. The V gene lost 4 bases and the J gene lost 0 bases, with 7 bases spanning the gap. CDR3 sequence reads: CSVGLPSYNEQFF. The CDR3 nucleotides read TGCAGCGTTGGTCTCCCCTCCTACAATGAGCAGTTCTTC.

This chain connects TRBV11-3 to TRBJ1-3; no clear D. The CDR3 runs 16 residues. Trimming removed 0 bases from V and 3 bases from J, with 12 bases in between. Germline-derived CDR1 and CDR2 are SGHNT and YENEEA. The CDR3 loop is CASSLDGGSSGNTIYF. CDR3 nucleotides: TGTGCCAGCAGCTTAGACGGCGGATCGAGTGGAAACACCATATATTTT.

The rearrangement uses TRBV7-9 and TRBJ2-7, with D possibly being TRBD2 (7 bases). Germline V gene lookup returns CDR1 SEHNR and CDR2 FQNEAQ (reference sequence). Trimming took off 1 base at V and 6 bases at J, with 16 bases between the two ends. The CDR3 runs to 15 residues. In DNA, the CDR3 is TGTGCCAGCAGCTTAGAGGGGGAGGGGTTCCCCGAGCAGTACTTC. This codes for CASSLEGEGFPEQYF.

The genes are TRBV7-9 and TRBJ2-7, with D possibly matching TRBD1 (5 bases). The CDR3 extends over 14 amino acids. In germline, CDR1 is SEHNR, CDR2 FQNEAQ (reference sequence). V was cut by 4 bases and J by 4 bases, with 14 bases left in between. CDR3 loop: CASSSQGGSYEQYF. CDR3 nucleotides: TGTGCCAGCAGCTCCCAGGGTGGAAGTTACGAGCAGTACTTC.

The chain has TRBV9 and TRBJ2-3, with 10 bases matching TRBD2. V was pared by 1 base and J by 5 bases, with 19 bases of the junction left unmatched. This CDR3 has 20 amino acids. Germline assignment: CDR1 SGDLS and CDR2 YYNGEE. The CDR3 nucleotides are TGTGCCAGCAGCGTACTGTCTAGCGGGAGAGAGGGTTTTAATAGAGATACGCAGTATTTT. It codes for CASSVLSSGREGFNRDTQYF. The complete variable domain, with remaining parts taken from reference TRBV9 and TRBJ2-3, reads DSGVTQTPKHLITATGQRVTLRCSPRSGDLSVYWYQQSLDQGLQFLIQYYNGEERAKGNILERFSAQQFPDLHSELNLSSLELGDSALYFCASSVLSSGREGFNRDTQYFGPGTRLTVL.

This clone was counted between two and nine times. V is TRBV11-3 and J is TRBJ2-7; TRBD2 aligns across 7 bases. The CDR3 totals 15 residues. V was clipped by 1 base and J by 4 bases; unmatched bases: 7. Germline assignment: CDR1 SGHNT and CDR2 YENEEA. The CDR3: CASSLATGGRYEQYF. The DNA of the CDR3 is TGTGCCAGCAGCTTAGCTACGGGAGGAAGGTACGAGCAGTACTTC.

In its sample, this clone was seen a few times. V and J are TRBV6-1 and TRBJ1-2; 8 bases align to TRBD1. CDR3 size: 13 residues. Trimming cost V 4 bases and J 8 bases; bases outside gene matches: 6. Germline lookup yields CDR1 MNHNS and CDR2 SASEGT. The DNA of the CDR3 is TGTGCCAGCAGTGTCTCCGGGACAGGAGGCTACACCTTC. It codes for CASSVSGTGGYTF.

This clone was detected once. The rearrangement joins TRBV15 to TRBJ2-7, with TRBD1 matching over 9 bases. CDR1 is LNHNV, CDR2 YYDKDF, per germline (reference sequence). The V gene end was trimmed by 5 bases and the J gene end by 3 bases; junction bases not matched to a gene: 17. The CDR3 runs to 18 residues. Here the CDR3 DNA reads TGTGCCACCAGCGGGTCCAGCCGGGACAGGGCGGTCCGCTACGAGCAGTACTTC. Protein product: CATSGSSRDRAVRYEQYF.

The rearrangement uses TRBV7-3 and TRBJ2-1; 14 bases agree with TRBD2. The CDR3 consists of 17 residues. J lost 6 bases, V lost 0 bases, and 4 bases had no gene match. Per the germline V gene, CDR1 is SGHTA and CDR2 is FQGTGA. The CDR3 DNA sequence: TGTGCCAGCAGCTTAACCCAGACTAGCGGGGGGGGCAATGAGCAGTTCTTC. It codes for CASSLTQTSGGGNEQFF.

This clone was observed a single time. V is TRBV6-6 and J is TRBJ1-5; D is unresolved. This CDR3 comprises 14 residues. V dropped 1 base and J dropped 5 bases, with 9 bases sitting between them. The V gene's germline CDR1 is MNHNY and CDR2 SVGAGI (reference sequence). The CDR3 protein is CASSYLGEDQPQHF. DNA of the CDR3: TGTGCCAGCAGTTACTTAGGCGAGGATCAGCCCCAGCATTTT.

This CDR3 is CASSLALQEGGEDEQFF. In DNA form, the CDR3 reads TGTGCCAGCAGCTTAGCGCTTCAGGAGGGCGGCGAGGATGAGCAGTTCTTC. This chain connects TRBV7-9 to TRBJ2-1; possible D gene TRBD2, 6 bases. V lost 0 bases, J lost 8 bases, and 20 bases lay in between. Germline V CDR1 and CDR2: SEHNR, FQNEAQ (reference sequence). The CDR3 spans 17 residues.

The chain carries TRBV14 and TRBJ2-7, with 9 bases lining up with TRBD1. Germline-derived CDR1 and CDR2 are SGHDN and FVKESK. Trimming cost V 4 bases and J 3 bases; bases outside gene matches: 7. The CDR3 has 15 amino acids. The CDR3: CASSPSRDRDYEQYF. The CDR3, as DNA: TGTGCCAGCAGCCCGTCGAGGGACAGGGACTACGAGCAGTACTTC.

This chain joins TRBV2 and TRBJ2-5; D might be TRBD2 (6 bases). V lost 8 bases, J lost 1 base, and 8 bases lay in between. The CDR3 covers 12 residues. Germline CDR1 is SNHLY and CDR2 is FYNNEI. CDR3 in DNA: TGTGCCAGCGGAGCGGGCCAAGAGACCCAGTACTTC. Translated, it gives CASGAGQETQYF.